The 23 T cell receptor beta chains in this list originate from one sample, sequenced in a study of post-analysis software for immune sequencing data. Unique-molecular-identifier-tagged TCR beta cDNA libraries were used. Each CDR3 protein gets one entry after TCRdb re-called the PCR reads with MiXCR. The data show hundreds of thousands of distinct CDR3 sequences, roughly 29% seen once. Whole-study findings and limits: Patients showed TRBV5-6, TRBV5-1 and TRBV20-1 among roughly five TRBV segments more frequent than in controls.

Their cognate antigens are unknown. Specimen: blood. Receptors originate from a girl aged 10 to 17 with multiple sclerosis.

CDR3 residues: CASSYSSVNTEAFF. The CDR3 DNA sequence: TGTGCCAGCAGTTACTCTTCAGTGAACACTGAAGCTTTCTTT. The chain employs TRBV6-5 and TRBJ1-1; D not certain. V was cut by 0 bases and J by 0 bases, with 5 bases left in between. CDR1 MNHEY and CDR2 SVGAGI come from the germline V gene. The CDR3 is 14 amino acids.

In its sample, this clonotype was seen many times. A read error may account for a junction end that differs from germline. V usage is TRBV5-1 and J usage is TRBJ2-5; 8 positions match TRBD1. The CDR3 extends over 13 amino acids. CDR1 and CDR2 from the germline V gene are SGHRS and YFSETQ. As DNA, the CDR3 is TGTGCCAGCAGCCTAAACAGGGGGGAGACCCAGTACTTC. Translated: CASSLNRGETQYF.

The chain carries TRBV28 and TRBJ2-7, with D perhaps being TRBD1 or TRBD2 (5 bases each). CDR1 and CDR2 from the germline V gene are MDHEN and SYDVKM. Trimming took 6 bases from V and 4 from J, leaving 19 bases between them. The CDR3 is made up of 15 amino acids. The CDR3 sequence: CASSRRGTWAYEQYF. DNA for the CDR3: TGTGCCAGCAGCCGACGGGGCACCTGGGCGTACGAGCAGTACTTC.

This clonotype was detected a few times. CDR3 sequence: CSARALGLAGSYEQYF. CDR3 sequence (DNA): TGCAGTGCTAGAGCCTTGGGACTAGCGGGATCCTACGAGCAGTACTTC. The chain joins TRBV20-1 to TRBJ2-7, with 13 bases that match TRBD2. CDR3 length: 16 residues. V gave up 1 base and J gave up 1 base; unmatched junction bases: 4. The V gene's germline CDR1 is DFQATT and CDR2 SNEGSKA (reference sequence).

The chain uses TRBV6-2 or TRBV6-3 and TRBJ2-7; D is ambiguous. The CDR3 extends over 14 amino acids. V was clipped by 1 base and J by 2 bases, with 9 bases between them. CDR1 and CDR2 from the germline V gene are MNHEY and SVGEGT. CDR3 coding DNA: TGTGCCAGCAGTTACTACCCGGATACCTACGAGCAGTACTTC. It translates to CASSYYPDTYEQYF.

This clonotype was seen only a few times. This chain joins TRBV20-1 and TRBJ1-5; unclear D gene. Between the trimmed V and J ends, which lost 5 bases and 0 bases, there was a span of 8 bases. CDR1 DFQATT and CDR2 SNEGSKA come from the germline V gene (reference sequence). This CDR3 has 13 residues. CDR3 residues: CSARRYSNQPQHF. CDR3 bases: TGCAGTGCTCGACGGTATAGCAATCAGCCCCAGCATTTT.

In the case of this clonotype: A much larger clone differs from this one at a single base, so this may be a read error. The gene calls are TRBV29-1 and TRBJ2-1; TRBD2 is a possible D gene (6 bases). V was shortened by 7 bases and J by 5 bases, with 18 bases between the two germline ends. CDR3 length: 14 residues. The germline V gene has CDR1 SQVTM and CDR2 ANQGSEA. The CDR3 coding sequence is TGCAGCGCTACGGGACTCTCGTTTCACAATGAGCAGTTCTTC. Translation gives CSATGLSFHNEQFF.

This rearrangement joins TRBV27 to TRBJ2-7, with 10 bases aligning to TRBD2. Germline V gives CDR1 MNHEY, CDR2 SMNVEV (reference sequence). The CDR3 has 16 amino acids. V lost 2 bases to trimming and J lost 4 bases; unmatched junction nucleotides: 8. The CDR3 coding sequence is TGTGCCAGCAGTTTACAACTAGCGGGGACACCTTACGAGCAGTACTTC. Amino acid sequence: CASSLQLAGTPYEQYF.

Many counts were recorded for this clonotype. The CDR3 loop reads CSVYRAGRNNEQFF. Here the CDR3 DNA reads TGCAGCGTTTATCGCGCGGGACGGAACAATGAGCAGTTCTTC. The chain recombines TRBV29-1 with TRBJ2-1; weak D call: TRBD2 (6 bases). Trimming removed 5 bases at V and 5 bases at J, with 16 bases between. The length of the CDR3 is 14 residues. CDR1 is SQVTM and CDR2 is ANQGSEA in the germline V gene.

This clonotype came up a few times. The V and J genes are TRBV4-1 and TRBJ1-2; D remains unclear. This CDR3 is 15 amino acids long. CDR1 and CDR2 from the germline V gene are MGHRA and YSYEKL. V was shortened by 0 bases and J by 8 bases, with 16 bases between the two germline ends. The CDR3 region has the DNA TGCGCCAGCAGCCAAGATCTGAGAGGTTCAGGCGGCTACACCTTC. Its protein product is CASSQDLRGSGGYTF.

This clonotype has only a few counts. The gene calls are TRBV6-5 and TRBJ2-1; 10 nucleotides align to TRBD2. Germline CDR1 MNHEY, CDR2 SVGAGI. J lost 8 bases, V lost 4 bases, and 5 bases had no gene match. The CDR3 is 14 amino acids. CDR3 DNA: TGTGCCAGCAGTTCAGCGGGGGGGTTCGATGAGCAGTTCTTC. Residues: CASSSAGGFDEQFF.

In DNA form, the CDR3 reads TGTGCCAGCAGCCAAGTAATGGGAGGGCCGGAGACCCAGTACTTC. Amino acids: CASSQVMGGPETQYF. The chain links TRBV3-1 to TRBJ2-5; 7 bases match TRBD2. The J segment lost 5 bases and the V segment lost 1 base, leaving 7 bases of the junction unmatched. Per the germline V gene, CDR1 is LGHDT and CDR2 is YNNKEL (reference sequence). CDR3 length equals 15 residues.

In this sample, this clonotype turned up a few times. The chain has TRBV10-3 and TRBJ1-2, with TRBD1 matching 9 bases. The V gene end was trimmed by 6 bases and the J gene end by 6 bases; junction bases not matched to a gene: 5. Germline loops: CDR1 ENHRY, CDR2 SYGVKD. This CDR3 contains 13 residues. In nucleotides, the CDR3 is TGTGCCATCAGCGAGGACAGGGGCCATGGCTACACCTTC. Its translation: CAISEDRGHGYTF.

This chain uses TRBV7-2 with TRBJ1-1; TRBD1 is a possible D gene (5 bases). Germline CDR1 is SGHTA and CDR2 is FQGNSA. The CDR3 covers 16 residues. The V end was cut by 4 bases, the J end by 0 bases, with 15 bases between. The CDR3 DNA reads as TGTGCCAGCAGCTCCGGACAACCCTCAATGAACACTGAAGCTTTCTTT. Encoded protein: CASSSGQPSMNTEAFF.

CDR3 coding DNA: TGTGCCACCAGCAGAGATTCAGGGCCCTATGGCTACACCTTC. Amino acid sequence: CATSRDSGPYGYTF. This chain links TRBV15 with TRBJ1-2; possibly TRBD1 for D (5 bases). With 0 bases removed from V and 4 bases from J, the gap between germline ends came to 9 bases. This CDR3 is built from 14 residues. Germline CDR1 reads LNHNV; CDR2 reads YYDKDF (reference sequence).

The V gene is TRBV11-2, the J gene TRBJ1-1; D is ambiguous. Trimming removed 1 base from V and 9 bases from J, with 12 bases in between. Germline loops: CDR1 SGHAT, CDR2 FQNNGV. This CDR3 spans 13 amino acids. The CDR3 sequence is CASSLALRTKAFF. The CDR3 bases are TGTGCCAGCAGCTTAGCGCTGAGAACAAAAGCTTTCTTT.

CDR3 amino acids: CASSPLEQPNTEAFF. For the CDR3, the DNA is TGTGCCAGCAGCCCGTTGGAGCAGCCGAACACTGAAGCTTTCTTT. The J gene is TRBJ1-1, the V gene TRBV11-2; D is unclear. The V end lost 5 bases, the J end lost 1 base, and 14 bases lay between the germline ends. CDR3 length equals 15 residues. Germline V gene sequence: CDR1 SGHAT, CDR2 FQNNGV.

The chain joins TRBV5-1 to TRBJ1-4, with 7 bases that match TRBD1. J was trimmed by 0 bases and V by 3 bases; bases with no gene match: 8. Germline V lookup: CDR1 SGHRS, CDR2 YFSETQ. The CDR3 contains 17 residues. As DNA, the CDR3 is TGCGCCAGCAGCTCCCGACAGGGTGGGGCAACTAATGAAAAACTGTTTTTT. This sequence encodes CASSSRQGGATNEKLFF.

In the case of this clonotype: The germline gene is not matched at one end of the junction; a read error may be the cause. V is TRBV7-2 and J is TRBJ2-2, with D tentatively TRBD2 (5 bases). The V gene's germline CDR1 is SGHTA and CDR2 FQGNSA. This CDR3 spans 15 amino acids. CDR3 protein: CASSPSPTNTGERFF. The CDR3 coding sequence is TGTGCCAGCAGCCCCTCCCCCACAAACACCGGGGAGCGGTTTTTT.

This clonotype was observed a handful of times. The chain employs TRBV5-1 and TRBJ2-3; D remains unclear. Germline lookup yields CDR1 SGHRS and CDR2 YFSETQ. Trimming took off 3 bases at V and 3 bases at J, with 14 bases between the two ends. CDR3 length equals 15 residues. CDR3 sequence (DNA): TGCGCCAGCAGCTCTTTCGTGCCCACAACAGATACGCAGTATTTT. Translation gives CASSSFVPTTDTQYF.

The chain uses TRBV14 and TRBJ1-2; 8 bases are shared with TRBD1. The trim removed 0 bases at V and 2 bases at J, leaving 5 bases unmatched. Germline values: CDR1 SGHDN, CDR2 FVKESK. CDR3 length: 16 amino acids. The CDR3 nucleotides are TGTGCCAGCAGCCAAGACAGGGGGCAGATAAACTATGGCTACACCTTC. It specifies CASSQDRGQINYGYTF.

This clonotype was recorded a few times. The V and J genes are TRBV2 and TRBJ1-1; D ambiguous. The length of the CDR3 is 11 residues. The germline gives CDR1 SNHLY, CDR2 FYNNEI. Trimming stripped 4 bases from V and 9 bases from J, with 9 bases between. The CDR3 region is CASSGGRQAFF. In nucleotides, the CDR3 is TGTGCCAGCAGTGGTGGACGTCAAGCTTTCTTT.

This clonotype occurred many times. This sequence joins TRBV6-5 and TRBJ2-5, with D uncertain. Germline values: CDR1 MNHEY, CDR2 SVGAGI. CDR3 length: 15 residues. Trimming took off 2 bases at V and 2 bases at J, with 12 bases between the two ends. CDR3 in amino acids: CASSYSLGSQETQYF. The CDR3, as DNA: TGTGCCAGCAGTTACAGCCTGGGGTCGCAAGAGACCCAGTACTTC.